This TCR beta chain was identified in a study of T cell changes during pregnancy in multiple sclerosis. The ends lost 3 bases at V and 3 bases at J; junction bases unmatched: 6. Per the germline V gene, CDR1 is MGHRA and CDR2 is YSYEKL. The CDR3 extends over 16 amino acids. TCRdb keeps only in-frame clones here, not all; method: immunoSEQ multiplex PCR. The repertoire holds 70,000 to 80,000 clones, roughly 92% seen once, with over 3.5% in the top ten. The rearrangement links TRBV4-1 to TRBJ1-5; 9 nucleotides line up with TRBD1. This specimen consisted of peripheral blood, obtained after pregnancy. The sequence came from a female donor in good health, enrolled as a control in a pregnancy study. The CDR3 loop reads CASSHLGQGTNQPQHF. For the CDR3, the DNA is TGCGCCAGCAGCCACCTCGGACAGGGGACCAATCAGCCCCAGCATTTT.